The 26 T cell receptor beta chains presented below share a single source sample, sequenced in a study of T cell changes during pregnancy in multiple sclerosis. Assay: immunoSEQ multiplex PCR; the TCRdb copy retains only in-frame clones and omits some. The sample holds 66,000 or so clones; roughly 91% are singletons and the top ten take under 6%. The sequenced sample was CD8+ T cells from peripheral blood mononuclear cells, obtained before pregnancy. Receptors originate from a female donor with multiple sclerosis, enrolled in a pregnancy study.

The chain joins TRBV19 to TRBJ2-3; 15 nucleotides line up with TRBD2. In germline, CDR1 is LNHDA, CDR2 SQIVND (reference sequence). V lost 7 bases to trimming and J lost 10 bases; unmatched junction nucleotides: 9. The CDR3 spans 15 residues. CDR3 region: CASKGGLAGGWSQYF. The CDR3 DNA reads TGTGCCAGTAAGGGAGGACTAGCGGGGGGGTGGTCGCAGTATTTT.

The V call is TRBV5-4, the J call TRBJ2-1, with 7 bases aligning to TRBD1. The CDR3 is made up of 14 amino acids. The ends lost 4 bases at V and 5 bases at J; junction bases unmatched: 6. From germline, CDR1 is SGHNT and CDR2 YYREEE (reference sequence). CDR3 sequence: CASSGEGAHNEQFF. The CDR3 DNA follows: TGTGCCAGCAGCGGTGAGGGGGCCCACAATGAGCAGTTCTTC.

In its sample, this clone was seen once. The chain links TRBV14 to TRBJ1-3; D perhaps matches TRBD1 (6 bases). The CDR3 spans 20 residues. Germline V gene lookup returns CDR1 SGHDN and CDR2 FVKESK. V was shortened by 0 bases and J by 2 bases, with 23 bases between the two germline ends. The CDR3 region has the DNA TGTGCCAGCAGCCAAGACAGGACAGCTCTTGTCGCTACCCCTGGAAACACCATATATTTT. It encodes CASSQDRTALVATPGNTIYF.

The J gene is TRBJ2-1, the V gene TRBV5-6; 8 bases match TRBD1. Unmatched junction bases numbered 4, after V lost 2 bases and J lost 0 bases. The CDR3 extends over 16 amino acids. Germline V gene data show CDR1 as SGHDT and CDR2 as YYEEEE. For the CDR3, the DNA is TGTGCCAGCAGCTTTTTACAGGGGGTCTCCTACAATGAGCAGTTCTTC. Its translation is CASSFLQGVSYNEQFF.

V gene TRBV6-5 combines with J gene TRBJ2-5, with D perhaps matching TRBD2 (5 bases). This CDR3 is built from 15 residues. CDR1 is MNHEY and CDR2 is SVGAGI in the germline V gene. Trimming left V 5 bases short and J 2 bases short, with 15 bases between. CDR3 DNA sequence: TGTGCCAGCAGTGGGGAGCGACTCTTACAAGAGACCCAGTACTTC. Translating it yields CASSGERLLQETQYF.

This clone came up once. V and J are TRBV11-2 and TRBJ1-2, with 7 bases identical to TRBD1. Germline lookup yields CDR1 SGHAT and CDR2 FQNNGV. The CDR3 covers 12 residues. Germline trimming cut 5 bases from V and 8 bases from J; bases unmatched to any gene: 5. DNA of the CDR3: TGTGCCAGCAGCCTAGGGGGCCGGGGCTACACCTTC. Protein: CASSLGGRGYTF.

As for this clone: An end of the junction differs from the germline gene, which may be a read error. This chain connects TRBV29-1 to TRBJ2-2, with D maybe TRBD1 (5 bases). Germline CDR1 is SQVTM and CDR2 is ANQGSEA. The CDR3 loop spans 14 amino acids. The DNA of the CDR3 is TGCAGCGTCGAAGTAGGGGTTGCCACCGGGGAGCTGTTTTTT. Amino acids: CSVEVGVATGELFF.

The sample holds a few counts of this clone. V gene TRBV16 combines with J gene TRBJ2-7; possibly TRBD2 for D (5 bases). Trimming took off 4 bases at V and 0 bases at J, with 7 bases between the two ends. This CDR3 is built from 13 residues. The germline V gene has CDR1 KGHSY and CDR2 FQNENV. This CDR3 is CASSRGSSYEQYF. CDR3 sequence (DNA): TGTGCCAGCAGCCGAGGGAGCTCCTACGAGCAGTACTTC.

The J gene is TRBJ2-2, the V gene TRBV10-3; 13 nucleotides align to TRBD2. Germline trimming cut 0 bases from V and 4 bases from J; bases unmatched to any gene: 8. Germline loops: CDR1 ENHRY, CDR2 SYGVKD. This CDR3 is 19 amino acids long. Written as DNA, the CDR3 is TGTGCCATCAGTGAGTCGAAACTAGCGGGGGGGCCGGGCACCGGGGAGCTGTTTTTT. Protein product: CAISESKLAGGPGTGELFF.

This chain uses TRBV7-9 with TRBJ1-2; 7 positions match TRBD1. Germline loops: CDR1 SEHNR, CDR2 FQNEAQ (reference sequence). The CDR3 runs 14 residues. Losses at the gene ends were 3 bases for V and 6 bases for J; bases not matched to a gene: 7. The CDR3 reads CASSLEGGLDGYTF. CDR3 DNA sequence: TGTGCCAGCAGCTTGGAAGGGGGCTTGGATGGCTACACCTTC.

V and J are TRBV5-1 and TRBJ2-5; 8 nucleotides match TRBD2. With 0 bases clipped from V and 7 bases from J, the junction kept 8 bases outside the gene matches. The CDR3 length is 15 residues. CDR1 SGHRS and CDR2 YFSETQ come from the germline V gene. The CDR3 loop reads CASSLDGPGGGTQYF. The DNA for the CDR3 is TGCGCCAGCAGCTTGGATGGGCCCGGGGGGGGGACCCAGTACTTC.

In this sample, this clone turned up once. The rearrangement uses TRBV29-1 and TRBJ1-2; 9 bases are a match to TRBD1. CDR3 length: 13 residues. Germline trimming cut 7 bases from V and 5 bases from J; bases unmatched to any gene: 8. The germline CDR1 and CDR2 sequences are SQVTM and ANQGSEA. The CDR3 here is CSARDRASYGYTF. CDR3 in DNA: TGCAGCGCTCGGGACAGGGCCAGTTATGGCTACACCTTC.

This clone was observed once. V and J are TRBV7-9 and TRBJ1-1; a possible D gene is TRBD1 (5 bases). Germline CDR1 is SEHNR and CDR2 is FQNEAQ (reference sequence). CDR3 size: 15 residues. The V end was cut by 6 bases, the J end by 4 bases, with 18 bases between. For the CDR3, the DNA is TGTGCCAGCAGTTCTTTTGACAGCGGGGGCACTGAAGCTTTCTTT. Translated, it gives CASSSFDSGGTEAFF.

V gene TRBV18 combines with J gene TRBJ2-4; 12 positions match TRBD1. V was pared by 3 bases and J by 2 bases, with 5 bases of the junction left unmatched. The CDR3 is 17 amino acids. CDR1 is KGHSH and CDR2 is LQKENI in the germline V gene. The CDR3 DNA sequence: TGTGCCAGCTCACCCCCGGGACAGGGGGCGTCCAAAAACATTCAGTACTTC. This encodes CASSPPGQGASKNIQYF.

CDR3 in amino acids: CASSYRAGNEQFF. The CDR3 region has the DNA TGTGCCAGCAGCTACAGGGCTGGCAATGAGCAGTTCTTC. V is TRBV14 and J is TRBJ2-1; the D gene is possibly TRBD1 (6 bases). V shed 5 bases and J shed 6 bases, with 11 bases lying between them. The germline CDR1 and CDR2 sequences are SGHDN and FVKESK. The CDR3 runs to 13 residues.

J is TRBJ2-7 and V is TRBV4-1, with D maybe TRBD1 (5 bases). The CDR3 has 12 residues. Germline V gives CDR1 MGHRA, CDR2 YSYEKL. Trimming pared 3 bases from V and 4 bases from J, leaving 7 bases between. CDR3 region: CASSQGPYEQYF. Here the CDR3 DNA reads TGCGCCAGCAGCCAGGGGCCTTACGAGCAGTACTTC.

This rearrangement joins TRBV7-6 to TRBJ1-1, with no clear D. The CDR3 contains 13 residues. V was trimmed by 4 bases and J by 0 bases, leaving 6 bases between them. Germline V lookup: CDR1 SGHVS, CDR2 FNYEAQ. This CDR3 reads CASSSPMNTEAFF. The CDR3 DNA sequence: TGTGCCAGCAGCTCACCTATGAACACTGAAGCTTTCTTT.

This sequence joins TRBV6-5 and TRBJ2-7, with D hard to call. CDR3 length: 13 residues. Trimming pared 6 bases from V and 7 bases from J, leaving 16 bases between. The germline V gene has CDR1 MNHEY and CDR2 SVGAGI. The chain's CDR3 is CASSHAPEREQYF. The CDR3 region has the DNA TGTGCCAGCAGCCACGCCCCGGAGCGAGAGCAGTACTTC.

This clone was observed a handful of times. This chain joins TRBV4-1 and TRBJ2-7; D is perhaps TRBD2 (6 bases). CDR1 and CDR2 from the germline V gene are MGHRA and YSYEKL. V shed 3 bases and J shed 3 bases, with 12 bases lying between them. The CDR3 spans 14 residues. This chain's CDR3 is CASSHLGGFYEQYF. CDR3 bases: TGCGCCAGCAGCCACCTTGGGGGGTTCTACGAGCAGTACTTC.

The chain employs TRBV2 and TRBJ2-2, with D unresolved. With 7 bases removed from V and 5 bases from J, the gap between germline ends came to 11 bases. The CDR3 is 13 amino acids. Germline CDR1 SNHLY, CDR2 FYNNEI. CDR3 bases: TGTGCCAGCATCGGCGGAAGTACCGGGGAGCTGTTTTTT. It translates to CASIGGSTGELFF. Full variable domain (outside the CDR3, taken from reference TRBV2 and TRBJ2-2): EPEVTQTPSHQVTQMGQEVILRCVPISNHLYFYWYRQILGQKVEFLVSFYNNEISEKSEIFDDQFSVERPDGSNFTLKIRSTKLEDSAMYFCASIGGSTGELFFGEGSRLTVL.

V usage is TRBV27 and J usage is TRBJ2-7, with D perhaps TRBD1 (5 bases). The germline gives CDR1 MNHEY, CDR2 SMNVEV (reference sequence). The CDR3 has 14 residues. Trimming took 5 bases from V and 2 from J, leaving 13 bases between them. DNA for the CDR3: TGTGCCAGCAGTCTTCAGGGCACAACCTACGAGCAGTACTTC. Translating gives CASSLQGTTYEQYF.

The chain has TRBV9 and TRBJ1-3; tentative D call: TRBD1 (5 bases). The V gene's germline CDR1 is SGDLS and CDR2 YYNGEE. The CDR3 is 17 amino acids. Trimming removed 4 bases at V and 0 bases at J, with 17 bases between. The chain's CDR3 is CASSHGTYTSSGNTIYF. The CDR3 nucleotides are TGTGCCAGCAGCCATGGGACTTACACTAGCTCTGGAAACACCATATATTTT.

The chain couples TRBV29-1 to TRBJ2-2; no clear D. This CDR3 spans 13 amino acids. Trimming removed 4 bases at V and 1 base at J, with 7 bases between. In germline, CDR1 is SQVTM, CDR2 ANQGSEA. The CDR3 coding sequence is TGCAGCGTTGCGGGTGAGAACACCGGGGAGCTGTTTTTT. Translated, it gives CSVAGENTGELFF.

J is TRBJ2-1 and V is TRBV5-6; D is ambiguous. Germline-derived CDR1 and CDR2 are SGHDT and YYEEEE. V shed 4 bases and J shed 0 bases, with 8 bases lying between them. The CDR3 is made up of 14 amino acids. This chain's CDR3 is CASSLVSSYNEQFF. DNA of the CDR3: TGTGCCAGCAGCCTGGTGAGCTCCTACAATGAGCAGTTCTTC.

V is TRBV10-1 and J is TRBJ2-5; D not resolved. CDR1 and CDR2 from the germline V gene are WNHNN and SYGVQD (reference sequence). Trimming pared 6 bases from V and 4 bases from J, leaving 3 bases between. The CDR3 covers 10 residues. CDR3 nucleotides: TGCGCCAGCAGCAGAGAGACCCAGTACTTC. Encoded protein: CASSRETQYF.

The gene calls are TRBV9 and TRBJ1-1; TRBD1 matches at 7 bases. CDR3 length: 17 amino acids. Germline CDR1 is SGDLS and CDR2 is YYNGEE. The ends lost 4 bases at V and 5 bases at J; junction bases unmatched: 17. The CDR3 sequence: CASSHRRDRVSVTEAFF. CDR3 nucleotide sequence: TGTGCCAGCAGCCACCGACGGGACAGAGTATCAGTAACTGAAGCTTTCTTT.